This TCR beta chain came from a study of cytomegalovirus exposure and HLA in healthy donors. V was shortened by 3 bases and J by 8 bases, with 16 bases between the two germline ends. The germline CDR1 and CDR2 sequences are LNHDA and SQIVND (reference sequence). The CDR3 runs to 14 residues. 13 Jbeta primers and 60 Vbeta primers were used for the PCR. Some clones are missing from TCRdb's copy, which holds only in-frame ones; the method was immunoSEQ multiplex PCR. The repertoire holds approximately 220,000 clones, with 65% to 85% as singletons. Sequenced: PBMCs. The sequence came from a young man in good health and CMV-seronegative. J is TRBJ1-2 and V is TRBV19; tentative D call: TRBD1 (5 bases). CDR3 in DNA: TGTGCCAGTAGTATGCAGGGAGGAGTGTGGGGCTACACCTTC. Translated, it gives CASSMQGGVWGYTF.